This is a list of T cell receptor beta chains from one sample in a study of blood T cell repertoires in COVID-19. Assay used: immunoSEQ multiplex PCR; TCRdb lists only in-frame clones, some missing. The table lists 220,000 or so clones, approximately 82% of them singletons, with under 2% in the top ten. Sequencing was performed on peripheral blood. The source of these receptors is a woman over 75 with acute or convalescent COVID-19. The conserved cysteine and the conserved F or W are not part of the CDR3 here.

j_call | v_call | cdr3_aa
TRBJ1-1 | TRBV5-1 | ASSKGTGELNTEAF
TRBJ2-7 | TRBV24-1 | ATSDLPGAAEPKYEQY
TRBJ2-3 | TRBV7-9 | ASSTRGPSTDTQY
TRBJ2-2 | TRBV7-3 | ASSSQPPGANTGELF
TRBJ1-2 | TRBV7-2 | ASSLVGTAKGGYT
TRBJ2-1 | TRBV6-1 | ASSVGLAGPYNEQF
TRBJ2-7 | TRBV7-9 | ASSLAREQY
TRBJ2-6 | TRBV7-2 | ASSLIVGGGAGANVLT
TRBJ1-6 | TRBV7-6 | ASSLGQRFNSPLH
TRBJ1-2 | TRBV2 | ASSPSNYGYT
TRBJ2-1 | TRBV11-1 | ASSLGGEQF
TRBJ2-2 | TRBV6-2/TRBV6-3 | ASRPSGRNTGELF
TRBJ2-7 | TRBV30 | AWSVQGAYEQY
TRBJ1-2 | TRBV30 | AWNAGGGYT
TRBJ1-5 | TRBV7-3 | ASSLGLSQPQH
TRBJ2-5 | TRBV5-1 | ASSPWSGEETQY
TRBJ2-1 | TRBV3-1/TRBV3-2 | ASSQEGVGASGRQKYNEQF
TRBJ2-7 | TRBV18 | ASSDGQGYEQY
TRBJ2-7 | TRBV7-2 | ASSSQLGLAGGVEQY
TRBJ2-2 | TRBV12-5 | ASGFGRSYGNTGELF
TRBJ2-1 | TRBV12-3/TRBV12-4 | ASSLGGNEQF
TRBJ2-5 | TRBV13 | ASSLKLQETQY
TRBJ2-7 | TRBV21-1 | ASSALRGTSDEQY
TRBJ2-1 | TRBV5-6 | ASIPRIAGVLYGGEQF
TRBJ2-5 | TRBV7-2 | ASSLVPGVETQY
TRBJ2-7 | TRBV5-1 | ASSLAAGGYEQY
TRBJ2-1 | TRBV18 | ASTRTSGRDEQF
TRBJ1-5 | TRBV6-2/TRBV6-3 | ASSSPRGRASNQPQH
TRBJ2-3 | TRBV7-2 | ASSLSQWATDTQY
TRBJ1-1 | TRBV29-1 | SVAGKRGTEAF
TRBJ2-3 | TRBV6-6 | ASSRDRAADTQY
TRBJ1-1 | TRBV28 | ASNLPGQSNTEAF
TRBJ2-5 | TRBV7-9 | ASSFTQGAEETQY
TRBJ2-7 | TRBV6-5 | ASSYVPAYEQY
TRBJ1-2 | TRBV4-2 | ASSQDQGTGGGYT
TRBJ2-1 | TRBV28 | ASGLLAGVSYNEQF
TRBJ1-2 | TRBV19 | ASSISTGTANYGYT
TRBJ1-2 | TRBV28 | ASSLLGRGDGYT
TRBJ2-4 | TRBV5-3 | ARSATGQVPILAKNIQY
TRBJ1-2 | TRBV5-1 | ASSLPGQANYGYT
TRBJ2-4 | TRBV11-1 | ASSMTESNIQY
TRBJ1-1 | TRBV28 | ASSSPGQNTEAF
TRBJ1-4 | TRBV3-1/TRBV3-2 | ASSHRGNNEKLF
TRBJ2-1 | TRBV6-5 | ASSQGSGNYNEQF
TRBJ2-5 | TRBV3-1/TRBV3-2 | ASMLGLAGAETQY
TRBJ2-1 | TRBV6-2/TRBV6-3 | ASSYSYSGGSYNEQF
TRBJ1-1 | TRBV19 | ASSWPGQLDTEAF
TRBJ1-3 | TRBV7-2 | ASSSQGPGSGNTIY
TRBJ1-2 | TRBV20-1 | SASNRAGYT
TRBJ1-6 | TRBV4-1 | ASSLRALDNSPLH
TRBJ1-1 | TRBV7-2 | ASSPQQGRGNTEAF
TRBJ2-5 | TRBV5-5 | ASSYREGGGETQY
TRBJ1-1 | TRBV5-1 | ASSFGPAGDTEAF
TRBJ2-1 | TRBV5-1 | ASSDNPGQGSEQF